A selection of T cell receptor beta chains follows, all from one sample in a study of T cell changes during pregnancy in multiple sclerosis. The protocol was immunoSEQ multiplex PCR, while the TCRdb copy is restricted to in-frame clones and leaves out a portion. The profile shows approximately 100,000 clones, roughly nine tenths of them singletons. Sequencing was performed on peripheral blood, taken after pregnancy. The source of these receptors is a female donor with multiple sclerosis, enrolled in a pregnancy study. CDR3s include the opening cysteine and the closing phenylalanine or tryptophan. D genes are given only for firm matches. For some rows the clone size is stated as once, few or many, or as a class when expanded; others skip it.

>TRBJ2-5|NA|few|TRBV7-9
CASSPRDPKETQYF
TGTGCCAGCAGCCCCCGGGATCCAAAAGAGACCCAGTACTTC
>TRBJ1-4|TRBD1|few|TRBV27
CASSPGQDYEKLFF
TGTGCCAGCAGTCCCGGACAGGATTATGAAAAACTGTTTTTT
>TRBJ2-5|TRBD2|NA|TRBV5-1
CASSFGAGGNRQETQYF
TGCGCCAGCAGCTTTGGAGCGGGGGGAAACCGACAAGAGACCCAGTACTTC
>TRBJ1-6|NA|NA|TRBV2
CASMPRWSSYNSPLHF
TGTGCCAGCATGCCCCGGTGGAGCTCCTATAATTCACCCCTCCACTTT
>TRBJ1-2|NA|NA|TRBV5-4
CASSLGPSDYGYTF
TGTGCCAGCAGCTTGGGGCCTTCAGACTATGGCTACACCTTC
>TRBJ2-7|TRBD2|NA|TRBV2
CASRGGGAPYEQYF
TGTGCCAGCAGGGGCGGGGGGGCACCCTACGAGCAGTACTTC
>TRBJ2-1|NA|NA|TRBV18
CASSPALRSGVYNEQFF
TGTGCCAGCTCACCGGCACTAAGGAGTGGAGTTTACAATGAGCAGTTCTTC
>TRBJ1-5|NA|NA|TRBV10-3
CAISEAGVNQPQHF
TGTGCCATCAGTGAAGCGGGTGTGAATCAGCCCCAGCATTTT
>TRBJ1-1|NA|NA|TRBV27
CASSLGVQAFF
TGTGCCAGCAGTTTGGGAGTACAAGCTTTCTTT
>TRBJ1-5|NA|few|TRBV10-2
CASSESVSDYQPQHF
TGCGCCAGCAGTGAGTCTGTGTCAGATTATCAGCCCCAGCATTTT
>TRBJ2-1|TRBD2|NA|TRBV9
CASSVSGGSYNEQFF
TGTGCCAGCAGCGTTAGCGGGGGCTCCTACAATGAGCAGTTCTTC
>TRBJ2-7|TRBD2|NA|TRBV29-1
CSVELGGAYEQYF
TGCAGCGTTGAATTGGGGGGGGCCTACGAGCAGTACTTC
>TRBJ2-7|NA|NA|TRBV4-1
CASSQRDRYSSYEQYF
TGCGCCAGCAGCCAAAGAGACAGGTACAGCTCCTACGAGCAGTACTTC
>TRBJ2-7|TRBD2|NA|TRBV4-1
CASSQTPGLAYEQYF
TGCGCCAGCAGCCAAACTCCGGGACTAGCCTACGAGCAGTACTTC
>TRBJ1-4|TRBD1|NA|TRBV29-1
CSATGSEKLFF
TGCAGCGCGACAGGGAGTGAAAAACTGTTTTTT
>TRBJ1-2|NA|NA|TRBV20-1
CSAHSGGYTF
TGCAGTGCACACAGCGGCGGCTACACCTTC
>TRBJ1-4|NA|NA|TRBV9
CASGGLDRNEKLFF
TGTGCCAGCGGAGGGTTAGATCGGAATGAAAAACTGTTTTTT
>TRBJ1-1|TRBD1|NA|TRBV7-9
CASSLLPLRDRGGTEAFF
TGTGCCAGCAGCCTTCTGCCGCTTCGGGACAGGGGGGGAACTGAAGCTTTCTTT
>TRBJ1-5|TRBD1|once|TRBV6-5
CASSYDRGGNQPQHF
TGTGCCAGCAGTTACGACAGGGGGGGAAATCAGCCCCAGCATTTT
>TRBJ1-6|NA|NA|TRBV11-2
CASSVGGDLHF
TGTGCCAGCAGCGTGGGAGGGGACCTCCACTTT
>TRBJ2-7|NA|NA|TRBV5-1
CASSLGSGDSNYEQYF
TGCGCCAGCAGCTTGGGTAGCGGGGACAGTAACTACGAGCAGTACTTC
>TRBJ1-1|NA|NA|TRBV10-1
CASSEGVNTEAFF
TGCGCCAGCAGTGAAGGGGTGAACACTGAAGCTTTCTTT
>TRBJ2-7|TRBD1|NA|TRBV14
CASSRRYRTGRYEQYF
TGTGCCAGCAGCCGAAGATATCGGACAGGCCGATACGAGCAGTACTTC
>TRBJ2-7|TRBD1|once|TRBV7-2
CASSLAPGTGAYEQYF
TGTGCCAGCAGCTTAGCCCCCGGGACAGGGGCCTACGAGCAGTACTTC
>TRBJ2-2|NA|NA|TRBV13
CASSFAGQGELFF
TGCGCCAGCAGCTTTGCAGGGCAAGGGGAGCTGTTTTTT
>TRBJ1-5|NA|NA|TRBV7-6
CASSPRAGVDGQPQHF
TGTGCCAGCAGCCCCCGAGCAGGGGTGGACGGTCAGCCCCAGCATTTT
>TRBJ1-5|NA|NA|TRBV6-6
CASTGGNNQPQHF
TGTGCCAGCACAGGAGGGAACAATCAGCCCCAGCATTTT
>TRBJ2-3|NA|NA|TRBV9
CASSVAGFSADTQYF
TGTGCCAGCAGTGTAGCCGGGTTCTCGGCAGATACGCAGTATTTT
>TRBJ1-2|TRBD1|NA|TRBV2
CASKTGGNYGYTF
TGTGCCAGCAAGACAGGGGGCAACTATGGCTACACCTTC
>TRBJ1-6|TRBD1|NA|TRBV19
CASRSTGDNSPLHF
TGTGCCAGCAGAAGTACAGGGGATAATTCACCCCTCCACTTT
>TRBJ2-7|TRBD1|NA|TRBV4-1
CASSQPGTGREQYF
TGCGCCAGCAGCCAACCCGGGACAGGTAGGGAGCAGTACTTC
>TRBJ2-7|TRBD2|NA|TRBV18
CASSPQAGGPVEQYF
TGTGCCAGCTCACCTCAAGCGGGGGGGCCGGTCGAGCAGTACTTC
>TRBJ1-5|NA|NA|TRBV6-1
CASSEAGTNQPQHF
TGTGCCAGCAGTGAAGCAGGGACTAATCAGCCCCAGCATTTT
>TRBJ1-5|NA|NA|TRBV2
CASSDSPHRAKPQHF
TGTGCCAGCAGTGACTCCCCGCACAGGGCGAAGCCCCAGCATTTT
>TRBJ2-7|NA|NA|TRBV15
CATSEPLSGETYEQYF
TGTGCCACCAGCGAGCCCTTGTCAGGGGAGACCTACGAGCAGTACTTC
>TRBJ2-1|TRBD2|NA|TRBV10-3
CAISESIGLAGRINEQFF
TGTGCCATCAGTGAGTCGATAGGGCTAGCGGGGAGAATCAATGAGCAGTTCTTC
>TRBJ2-3|NA|NA|TRBV27
CASSEGVETDTQYF
TGTGCCAGCAGCGAGGGGGTAGAGACAGATACGCAGTATTTT
>TRBJ1-1|NA|NA|TRBV6-6
CATLQPNTEAFF
TGTGCCACCCTACAGCCGAACACTGAAGCTTTCTTT
>TRBJ2-3|TRBD1|NA|TRBV13
CASSLGGQGDLGTQYF
TGTGCCAGCAGCCTGGGGGGACAGGGAGATTTAGGTACGCAGTATTTT
>TRBJ2-3|TRBD1|NA|TRBV19
CASSIGQGFGTDTQYF
TGTGCCAGTAGTATCGGACAGGGGTTCGGCACAGATACGCAGTATTTT
>TRBJ1-5|NA|NA|TRBV5-1
CASSFLTAGGNQPQHF
TGCGCCAGCAGCTTTTTAACGGCGGGGGGCAATCAGCCCCAGCATTTT
>TRBJ1-4|TRBD1|once|TRBV4-1
CASSGTGEGEKLFF
TGCGCCAGCAGCGGAACAGGGGAAGGTGAAAAACTGTTTTTT
>TRBJ2-7|NA|NA|TRBV13
CASSLKSGQKNEQYF
TGTGCCAGCAGCTTAAAGTCAGGACAGAAGAACGAGCAGTACTTC